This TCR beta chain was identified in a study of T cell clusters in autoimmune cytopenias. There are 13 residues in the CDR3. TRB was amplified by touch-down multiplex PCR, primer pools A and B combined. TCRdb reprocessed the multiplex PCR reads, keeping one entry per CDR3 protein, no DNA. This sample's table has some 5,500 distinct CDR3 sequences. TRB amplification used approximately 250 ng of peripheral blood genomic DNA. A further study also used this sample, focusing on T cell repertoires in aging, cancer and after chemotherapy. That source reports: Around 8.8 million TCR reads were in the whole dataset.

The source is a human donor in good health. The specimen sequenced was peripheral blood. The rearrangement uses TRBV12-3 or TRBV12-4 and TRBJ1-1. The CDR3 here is CASSLVVGSEAFF.